This TCR beta chain was profiled in a study of blood T cell repertoires in COVID-19. The overall study: Sites in the United States, Italy and Spain provided acute and convalescent COVID-19 samples. T cells, B-cell-depleted T cells, or PBMCs supplied cDNA or gDNA.

In this sample, this clone turned up once. Methods used by the authors: It was from reference gene primer amplification that nucleated cell counts were estimated. Measured with immunoSEQ multiplex PCR; TCRdb has only the in-frame clones, and not every one. That table supplies the V and J calls and clone size; D and trimming were determined from the DNA. The sample lists around 62,000 clones; over 75% were seen once. Trimming removed 6 bases from V and 8 bases from J; junction bases left unmatched: 6. Germline V gives CDR1 MDHEN, CDR2 SYDVKM. The CDR3 runs to 13 residues. A Seattle source enrolled patients during active infection and followed them longitudinally.

The sequenced sample consisted of peripheral blood. The TCR sequence derives from a woman between 55 and 75 years old with COVID-19, enrolled during active disease. The chain recombines TRBV28 with TRBJ1-2; 10 bases align to TRBD1. The chain's CDR3 is CASSRQGAYGYTF. The CDR3 region has the DNA TGTGCCAGCAGCAGACAGGGGGCGTACGGCTACACCTTC.